These 22 T cell receptor beta chains share one sample of origin, sequenced in a study of CXCR3-negative and CXCR3-positive naive CD8 T cells (dated by TCRdb to 2018 to 2020). What the work shows at the level of the full study, not this receptor alone: TRB CDR3s from CXCR3-positive naive cells showed higher hydrophobicity (lower Kidera factor 4), lower energy, and higher strength and volume indices than CXCR3-negative naive cells.

No cognate antigen is known for these TCRs. The sequencer was a NextSeq 550. The Human TCR Profiling Kit (MiLaboratory) was used to prepare UMI-labeled 5' RACE TRB cDNA libraries. TCRdb reprocessed the raw reads; every CDR3 protein sequence is a single record, and DNA is not supplied. The sample's records list roughly 130,000 distinct CDR3 sequences. The ten largest make up about 0.54% of the sample. Specimen: naive CXCR3+ CD8+ T cells from blood. The label giving this sample's cell subset or site can be read as: CD45RO-CCR7+CD27+CD95- naive CD8+ T cells expressing CXCR3 (TNR3+). Receptor source: a human donor in good health. Some clones in this sample may be carry-over from other donors' samples.

The chain links TRBV21-1 to TRBJ2-2; TCRdb calls TRBD1, which cannot be checked without DNA. TRBV21-1 is classified as a pseudogene. The CDR3 is 16 residues long. The CDR3 sequence is CASSKRGSDDTGELFF.

The V gene is TRBV6-1, the J gene TRBJ2-7; TCRdb designates TRBD1, a call that cannot be tested without DNA. CDR1 MNHNS and CDR2 SASEGT come from the germline V gene. CDR3 length: 14 amino acids. CDR3: CASSGRGGRYEQYF.

The chain carries TRBV7-9 and TRBJ2-7. The CDR3 runs to 14 residues. Germline V gene sequence: CDR1 SEHNR, CDR2 FQNEAQ (reference sequence). The CDR3 protein is CASSPNTGSYEQYF.

The V and J genes are TRBV15 and TRBJ2-7; TCRdb designates TRBD1, a call that cannot be tested without DNA. The CDR3 is 14 residues long. CDR1 is LNHNV and CDR2 is YYDKDF in the germline V gene (reference sequence). The chain's CDR3 is CATSVGQGNNEQYF. The entire variable domain, with the rest obtained from reference TRBV15 and TRBJ2-7, is as follows: DAMVIQNPRYQVTQFGKPVTLSCSQTLNHNVMYWYQQKSSQAPKLLFHYYDKDFNNEADTPDNFQSRRPNTSFCFLDIRSPGLGDTAMYLCATSVGQGNNEQYFGPGTRLTVT.

This chain links TRBV7-9 with TRBJ2-5; lacking DNA, the TRBD1 call made by TCRdb goes unchecked. Germline CDR1 is SEHNR and CDR2 is FQNEAQ (reference sequence). The CDR3 extends over 15 amino acids. This CDR3 reads CASSPLGGLQETQYF.

The rearrangement links TRBV21-1 to TRBJ2-1; the D call from TCRdb, TRBD2, cannot be confirmed without DNA. TRBV21-1 is shown as a pseudogene. This CDR3 region has 15 residues. The CDR3 spells CASSYNSGRNNEQFF.

J is TRBJ2-7 and V is TRBV12-3 or TRBV12-4; TCRdb lists TRBD1, though no DNA is available to test this call. The CDR3 is 13 residues long. CDR3 residues: CASSFQGNHEQYF.

The V call is TRBV6-5, the J call TRBJ1-1; TCRdb lists TRBD1, though no DNA is available to test this call. CDR3 length: 14 residues. Germline lookup yields CDR1 MNHEY and CDR2 SVGAGI. This CDR3 is CASSLTGEDTEAFF.

The chain joins TRBV20-1 to TRBJ2-7; TCRdb calls TRBD1, which cannot be checked without DNA. Germline assignment: CDR1 DFQATT and CDR2 SNEGSKA (reference sequence). The CDR3 is 14 amino acids. This CDR3 is CSARTPSGRDEQYF.

The CDR3 loop reads CASSLGTGLYEQYF. This chain uses TRBV5-1 with TRBJ2-7. The V gene's germline CDR1 is SGHRS and CDR2 YFSETQ. The length of the CDR3 is 14 residues.

This chain uses TRBV20-1 with TRBJ2-1. The CDR3 has 17 amino acids. Germline lookup yields CDR1 DFQATT and CDR2 SNEGSKA (reference sequence). CDR3 amino acids: CSAREEFRSWSYNEQFF.

The chain recombines TRBV2 with TRBJ2-7; checking the TCRdb D call of TRBD1 is not possible without DNA. The CDR3 has 14 amino acids. The germline V gene encodes CDR1 SNHLY and CDR2 FYNNEI. The CDR3 reads CASSEGQVTYEQYF.

The chain carries TRBV7-2 and TRBJ2-7; TCRdb outputs TRBD2, but without DNA this stays unchecked. The CDR3 is 18 amino acids. Germline V lookup: CDR1 SGHTA, CDR2 FQGNSA. The CDR3 is CASSLDVSGGGRSYEQYF.

V usage is TRBV2 and J usage is TRBJ2-1. This CDR3 has 14 amino acids. Germline V gene data show CDR1 as SNHLY and CDR2 as FYNNEI. CDR3: CASSLLGSYTEQFF.

V gene TRBV7-2 combines with J gene TRBJ2-1; the D gene TCRdb calls, TRBD1, cannot be checked with no DNA. The CDR3 contains 14 residues. CDR1 SGHTA and CDR2 FQGNSA come from the germline V gene. CDR3 loop: CASTGGYQGDEQFF.

The V call is TRBV29-1, the J call TRBJ1-2; TCRdb's D call, TRBD1, is unchecked because there is no DNA. From germline, CDR1 is SQVTM and CDR2 ANQGSEA. The CDR3 extends over 13 amino acids. CDR3 in amino acids: CSVGTESSYGYTF.

The chain links TRBV9 to TRBJ1-1; TCRdb lists TRBD1, though no DNA is available to test this call. Germline values: CDR1 SGDLS, CDR2 YYNGEE. The CDR3 consists of 18 residues. CDR3 in amino acids: CASSVADRGLRKNTEAFF.

The CDR3 reads CASSLPLDGSSYEQYF. The V call is TRBV5-1, the J call TRBJ2-7. This CDR3 is built from 16 residues. Germline CDR1 is SGHRS and CDR2 is YFSETQ.

The chain combines TRBV2 with TRBJ1-1; the D call from TCRdb, TRBD1, cannot be confirmed without DNA. In germline, CDR1 is SNHLY, CDR2 FYNNEI. There are 16 residues in the CDR3. CDR3 loop: CASSEAFVRLYTEAFF.

The rearrangement uses TRBV5-1 and TRBJ1-5. The CDR3 extends over 14 amino acids. Looked up from germline, CDR1 is SGHRS and CDR2 is YFSETQ. CDR3: CASSLGEGVQPQHF.

The chain has TRBV20-1 and TRBJ1-1; TCRdb outputs TRBD1, but without DNA this stays unchecked. The length of the CDR3 is 13 residues. Germline assignment: CDR1 DFQATT and CDR2 SNEGSKA (reference sequence). The CDR3 is CSARGDLNTEAFF.

The V and J genes are TRBV29-1 and TRBJ2-1; TCRdb's D gene call, TRBD2, goes unchecked for lack of DNA. The CDR3 has 14 amino acids. CDR1 SQVTM and CDR2 ANQGSEA come from the germline V gene. CDR3 region: CSVEGTSGGNEQFF.